Listed below are T cell receptor beta chains from one sample, sequenced in a study of T cells in lung cancer brain metastases. Only in-frame clones appear in the TCRdb table, and some are missing; sequencing was by immunoSEQ multiplex PCR. This sample carries roughly 6,600 clones, roughly 89% of them seen once, and the ten largest clones take approximately 4.9%. The sample comprised tumor tissue from the primary lung tumor. These receptor sequences come from a man in his forties or fifties with non-small cell lung cancer. Both conserved end residues are part of each CDR3. The D gene is left open where the match is weak. A row's size may be missing; if present it is once, few, many or a size class.

clone size	V gene	D gene	J gene	CDR3 DNA	CDR3 protein
.	TRBV18	.	TRBJ1-1	TGTGCCAGCTCACCTTTGGGAACTGAAGCTTTCTTT	CASSPLGTEAFF
once	TRBV27	.	TRBJ2-7	TGTGCCAGCAGCCACACGAAGGCTGTGAGCTACGAGCAGTACTTC	CASSHTKAVSYEQYF
.	TRBV29-1	TRBD1	TRBJ1-1	TGCAGCGTCAGTGGGACAGATGAATTTTTGAACACTGAAGCTTTCTTT	CSVSGTDEFLNTEAFF
.	TRBV30	.	TRBJ2-3	TGTGCCTGGAGTGTATCGGGGATTGGAGATACGCAGTATTTT	CAWSVSGIGDTQYF
.	TRBV30	.	TRBJ2-7	TGTGCCTGGACGGGCAAGCAGGCAGGTGGACCTAGGTCCTACGAGCAGTACTTC	CAWTGKQAGGPRSYEQYF
.	TRBV6-4	.	TRBJ2-3	TGTGCCAGCAGACGGACAGTTAGCACAGATACGCAGTATTTT	CASRRTVSTDTQYF
.	TRBV4-1	.	TRBJ1-5	TGCGCCAGCAGCCAAGCATGGGGTCAGCCCCAGCATTTT	CASSQAWGQPQHF
few	TRBV30	.	TRBJ1-5	TGTGCCTGGAGTGGGACAGAGAATCAGCCCCAGCATTTT	CAWSGTENQPQHF
.	TRBV7-8	TRBD1	TRBJ1-4	TGTGCCAGCAGCTTCAGCCGGGACAGGGTGGATGAAAAACTGTTTTTT	CASSFSRDRVDEKLFF
.	TRBV7-9	TRBD2	TRBJ2-1	TGTGCCAGCAGCTTGGGGCGACTAGCGGGGAATTCCTACAATGAGCAGTTCTTC	CASSLGRLAGNSYNEQFF
once	TRBV7-9	.	TRBJ1-6	TGTGCCAGCAGCTCCCTCTCTCGCAGTAGATCACCCCTCCACTTT	CASSSLSRSRSPLHF
.	TRBV14	.	TRBJ2-5	TGTGCCAGCAGCCAAGCTCCCCGCAGGGCCCGTCAAGAGACCCAGTACTTC	CASSQAPRRARQETQYF